Below are 20 T cell receptor beta chains sequenced from a single sample in a study of beta chain features in type 1 diabetes. Findings and caveats of the study: There was a moderate but significant shortening of TCRB CDR3s in all four CD4+ subsets of Type 1 diabetes patients.

These TCRs' antigens remain unknown. Isolated RNA was reverse transcribed in full, so expressed TCRB transcripts were sequenced. Method: immunoSEQ multiplex PCR; TCRdb's copy keeps in-frame clones and lacks some. Among some 250,000 clones listed, 11% were seen once. Input material: naive CD4+ T cells from blood. Receptors were obtained from a man aged 25 to 40 with type 1 diabetes.

This clone was detected a few times. V usage is TRBV18 and J usage is TRBJ1-2; 7 nucleotides line up with TRBD1. This CDR3 is 14 amino acids long. After removal of 6 bases from V and 4 bases from J, the junction contained 8 bases not matched to a gene. Germline CDR1 reads KGHSH; CDR2 reads LQKENI. The chain's CDR3 is CASSPQGESYGYTF. As DNA, the CDR3 is TGTGCCAGCTCGCCTCAGGGGGAAAGCTATGGCTACACCTTC. The whole variable domain, remainder taken from reference TRBV18 and TRBJ1-2, is NAGVMQNPRHLVRRRGQEARLRCSPMKGHSHVYWYRQLPEEGLKFMVYLQKENIIDESGMPKERFSAEFPKEGPSILRIQQVVRGDSAAYFCASSPQGESYGYTFGSGTRLTVV.

This clone has more than one count but fewer than ten. The V and J genes are TRBV11-1 and TRBJ2-7; D is perhaps TRBD2 (6 bases). Germline V lookup: CDR1 SGHAT, CDR2 FQDESV (reference sequence). CDR3 length: 15 residues. Trimming removed 0 bases from V and 4 bases from J, with 13 bases in between. The CDR3 loop reads CASSLASGGLYEQYF. Here the CDR3 DNA reads TGTGCCAGCAGCTTAGCAAGTGGAGGGTTGTACGAGCAGTACTTC.

This chain joins TRBV10-3 and TRBJ2-3; 7 bases align to TRBD1. J lost 1 base, V lost 0 bases, and 7 bases had no gene match. Germline lookup yields CDR1 ENHRY and CDR2 SYGVKD. The CDR3 has 17 residues. The CDR3 loop reads CAISESRGPIRTDTQYF. The DNA of the CDR3 is TGTGCCATCAGTGAGTCAAGGGGGCCTATCCGCACAGATACGCAGTATTTT.

The chain is built from TRBV4-1 and TRBJ2-1; the D is unclear. Germline CDR1 reads MGHRA; CDR2 reads YSYEKL. This CDR3 region has 14 residues. V was shortened by 4 bases and J by 0 bases, with 7 bases between the two germline ends. The CDR3 loop reads CASSRLSSYNEQFF. The CDR3 nucleotides read TGCGCCAGCAGCCGACTGAGCTCCTACAATGAGCAGTTCTTC.

The V and J genes are TRBV19 and TRBJ1-1; D may be TRBD1 (6 bases). Germline CDR1 is LNHDA and CDR2 is SQIVND (reference sequence). The ends were cut back, 5 bases at V and 3 bases at J, with 13 bases in the middle. CDR3 length: 14 residues. In nucleotides, the CDR3 is TGTGCCAGTAGTCCCGCCCCAGGGGACACTGAAGCTTTCTTT. Protein sequence: CASSPAPGDTEAFF.

This clone has more than one count but fewer than ten. The chain's CDR3 is CASSYGRGIAYEQYF. The CDR3 DNA reads as TGTGCCAGCAGTTACGGGCGGGGGATCGCCTACGAGCAGTACTTC. The chain employs TRBV6-5 and TRBJ2-7; 7 bases fit TRBD2. The CDR3 sequence is 15 residues long. The germline gives CDR1 MNHEY, CDR2 SVGAGI. The V gene end was trimmed by 2 bases and the J gene end by 2 bases; junction bases not matched to a gene: 6.

V usage is TRBV18 and J usage is TRBJ1-2; 8 positions agree with TRBD1. V gave up 2 bases and J gave up 4 bases; unmatched junction bases: 9. This CDR3 comprises 16 residues. Germline CDR1 and CDR2: KGHSH and LQKENI. CDR3 nucleotides: TGTGCCAGCTCACCAACCAGGGACAGGTCGGGCTATGGCTACACCTTC. Translation gives CASSPTRDRSGYGYTF.

The chain links TRBV6-5 to TRBJ1-2; TRBD1 matches at 9 bases. Germline lookup yields CDR1 MNHEY and CDR2 SVGAGI. The trim removed 4 bases at V and 4 bases at J, leaving 7 bases unmatched. The CDR3 is 15 residues long. The CDR3 nucleotides read TGTGCCAGCAGTTCACACAGGGGGCAGTCCTATGGCTACACCTTC. Its protein product is CASSSHRGQSYGYTF.

This clone showed up just a few times. The V call is TRBV2, the J call TRBJ2-3; D perhaps matches TRBD1 (6 bases). Deletions cut 8 bases from V and 1 base from J, with 10 bases between. Germline loops: CDR1 SNHLY, CDR2 FYNNEI. This CDR3 contains 13 residues. The CDR3 DNA is TGTGCCAGCTACAGGGAACGCACAGATACGCAGTATTTT. Protein sequence: CASYRERTDTQYF.

The V and J genes are TRBV18 and TRBJ1-2; D is undetermined. The V gene's germline CDR1 is KGHSH and CDR2 LQKENI. V lost 1 base and J lost 3, with 6 bases in between. The length of the CDR3 is 13 residues. The CDR3 here is CASSPLDYYGYTF. The CDR3 DNA is TGTGCCAGCTCACCACTTGACTACTATGGCTACACCTTC.

The chain links TRBV11-2 to TRBJ2-3; D uncertain. The CDR3 contains 17 residues. Germline CDR1 and CDR2: SGHAT and FQNNGV. Trimming took off 2 bases at V and 0 bases at J, with 15 bases between the two ends. The CDR3 DNA reads as TGTGCCAGCAGCTTAATCCTGAGCTACTATAGCACAGATACGCAGTATTTT. Translated, it gives CASSLILSYYSTDTQYF.

The gene calls are TRBV4-2 and TRBJ2-7; 11 bases align to TRBD2. CDR3 length: 14 amino acids. From germline, CDR1 is LGHNA and CDR2 YNFKEQ. V lost 5 bases and J lost 6; bases outside the gene matches: 6. CDR3 nucleotides: TGTGCCAGCAGCATTAGCGGGGGGGGTCGCGAGCAGTACTTC. Translation: CASSISGGGREQYF.

This clone was seen only a few times. The CDR3 here is CASSPRRGETQYF. The DNA for the CDR3 is TGCGCCAGCAGCCCTCGGAGGGGAGAGACCCAGTACTTC. The chain couples TRBV4-3 to TRBJ2-5; TRBD2 is a possible D gene (6 bases). This CDR3 is 13 amino acids long. Germline V gene lookup returns CDR1 LGHNA and CDR2 YSLEER. V dropped 4 bases and J dropped 4 bases, with 10 bases sitting between them.

This clone turned up a few times. This chain joins TRBV28 and TRBJ2-7, with 9 bases matching TRBD2. This CDR3 has 15 residues. Losses at the gene ends were 2 bases for V and 2 bases for J; bases not matched to a gene: 4. CDR1 MDHEN and CDR2 SYDVKM come from the germline V gene. This CDR3 is CASSLLAGGPYEQYF. CDR3 in DNA: TGTGCCAGCAGTTTACTTGCGGGGGGGCCCTACGAGCAGTACTTC.

The chain links TRBV7-8 to TRBJ2-2; TRBD1 agrees at 8 bases. The CDR3 extends over 17 amino acids. Germline CDR1 is SGHVS and CDR2 is FQNEAQ. Germline trimming cut 0 bases from V and 6 bases from J; bases unmatched to any gene: 9. The CDR3: CASSLAPAGQGPGELFF. Here the CDR3 DNA reads TGTGCCAGCAGCTTAGCCCCCGCTGGACAGGGCCCCGGGGAGCTGTTTTTT. The variable domain in full, completed from reference TRBV7-8 and TRBJ2-2, reads GAGVSQSPRYKVAKRGQDVALRCDPISGHVSLFWYQQALGQGPEFLTYFQNEAQLDKSGLPSDRFFAERPEGSVSTLKIQRTQQEDSAVYLCASSLAPAGQGPGELFFGEGSRLTVL.

The J gene is TRBJ1-4, the V gene TRBV7-2; D gene unclear. V dropped 1 base and J dropped 5 bases, with 5 bases sitting between them. The CDR3 is made up of 13 amino acids. Germline V CDR1 and CDR2: SGHTA, FQGNSA. CDR3 loop: CASSLGPNEKLFF. CDR3 in DNA: TGTGCCAGCAGCTTAGGGCCGAATGAAAAACTGTTTTTT.

V usage is TRBV4-1 and J usage is TRBJ2-5; 9 nucleotides agree with TRBD2. Germline trimming cut 2 bases from V and 7 bases from J; bases unmatched to any gene: 5. Germline V gene sequence: CDR1 MGHRA, CDR2 YSYEKL. CDR3 length: 14 residues. The CDR3 here is CASSQPLAGRTQYF. CDR3 sequence (DNA): TGCGCCAGCAGCCAACCTCTAGCGGGGAGGACCCAGTACTTC.

Only a few counts were recorded for this clone. The V call is TRBV29-1, the J call TRBJ2-7; D perhaps matches TRBD2 (7 bases). Germline V lookup: CDR1 SQVTM, CDR2 ANQGSEA. Trimming shortened V by 4 bases and J by 5 bases, and 15 bases separated the two germline ends. The CDR3 consists of 13 residues. The DNA of the CDR3 is TGCAGCGTTGGCCACAGGGAGGGGAACGAGCAGTACTTC. Translated: CSVGHREGNEQYF.

The V and J genes are TRBV5-4 and TRBJ2-5; 8 bases line up with TRBD1. The trim removed 3 bases at V and 2 bases at J, leaving 3 bases unmatched. The CDR3 covers 14 residues. Germline assignment: CDR1 SGHNT and CDR2 YYREEE (reference sequence). Written as DNA, the CDR3 is TGTGCCAGCAGCTCGACAGGGGTTCAAGAGACCCAGTACTTC. Translating it yields CASSSTGVQETQYF.

The genes are TRBV7-2 and TRBJ2-2; 9 nucleotides align to TRBD1. The CDR3 is made up of 15 amino acids. The V gene end was trimmed by 3 bases and the J gene end by 7 bases; junction bases not matched to a gene: 6. Germline CDR1 and CDR2: SGHTA and FQGNSA. CDR3 region: CASSLAGQGIGELFF. CDR3 sequence (DNA): TGTGCCAGCAGCTTGGCGGGACAGGGCATCGGGGAGCTGTTTTTT.